Listed below are T cell receptor beta chains from one sample, sequenced in a study of shared clonotypes between healthy human individuals. Libraries were prepared by immunoSEQ multiplex PCR; TCRdb keeps only in-frame clonotypes and omits some of them. This table holds hundreds of thousands of clones, 72% found once. The specimen was memory CD4+ T cells sorted from blood. The receptors were sampled from a woman aged 25 to 39 in good health. CDR3s include the opening cysteine and the closing phenylalanine or tryptophan. The order of the fields is clone size, J gene, V gene, CDR3 protein. A clone size is listed for some rows: how often the clone was seen (once, few, many), or a class if it is expanded.

clone_size: .; j_call: TRBJ2-6; v_call: TRBV9; cdr3_aa: CASSVAGDSSGANVLTF
clone_size: .; j_call: TRBJ2-2; v_call: TRBV11-1; cdr3_aa: CASSPGLRTGTSAGELFF
clone_size: many; j_call: TRBJ2-7; v_call: TRBV5-1; cdr3_aa: CASSQGQWGPYEQYF
clone_size: few; j_call: TRBJ2-7; v_call: TRBV28; cdr3_aa: CASKLAGGEQYF
clone_size: .; j_call: TRBJ1-4; v_call: TRBV28; cdr3_aa: CASRLQGGNEKLFF
clone_size: .; j_call: TRBJ1-2; v_call: TRBV28; cdr3_aa: CASSLSARVGGYTF
clone_size: many; j_call: TRBJ1-1; v_call: TRBV18; cdr3_aa: CASSFGQTEGTEAFF
clone_size: .; j_call: TRBJ2-3; v_call: TRBV14; cdr3_aa: CASSLLGLTDTQYF
clone_size: .; j_call: TRBJ2-2; v_call: TRBV7-6; cdr3_aa: CASSWSNTGELFF
clone_size: .; j_call: TRBJ1-2; v_call: TRBV6-5; cdr3_aa: CASRGDRRNYGYTF
clone_size: .; j_call: TRBJ1-4; v_call: TRBV5-6; cdr3_aa: CASSSRGVPNEKLFF
clone_size: .; j_call: TRBJ2-7; v_call: TRBV2; cdr3_aa: CASSVRVMGEQYF
clone_size: .; j_call: TRBJ1-4; v_call: TRBV7-9; cdr3_aa: CASSLEVRILVDEKLFF
clone_size: .; j_call: TRBJ2-3; v_call: TRBV10-3; cdr3_aa: CAIRAEHGTDTQYF
clone_size: .; j_call: TRBJ2-7; v_call: TRBV11-2; cdr3_aa: CASSRDVTLSSYEQYF
clone_size: .; j_call: TRBJ1-5; v_call: TRBV6-1; cdr3_aa: CASSEITGTGYNQPQHF
clone_size: .; j_call: TRBJ2-7; v_call: TRBV27; cdr3_aa: CASSTGRRRGSSYEQYF
clone_size: once; j_call: TRBJ1-4; v_call: TRBV18; cdr3_aa: CASSPPRPNEKLFF
clone_size: .; j_call: TRBJ1-2; v_call: TRBV27; cdr3_aa: CASSQIKNRRGDGYTF
clone_size: .; j_call: TRBJ2-7; v_call: TRBV2; cdr3_aa: CASRWGASGSLDEQYF
clone_size: .; j_call: TRBJ2-7; v_call: TRBV10-3; cdr3_aa: CAISDGTYEQYF
clone_size: .; j_call: TRBJ2-3; v_call: TRBV15; cdr3_aa: CATSFSGSTDTQYF
clone_size: few; j_call: TRBJ2-3; v_call: TRBV25-1; cdr3_aa: CASSDQLARSTDTQYF
clone_size: .; j_call: TRBJ2-5; v_call: TRBV2; cdr3_aa: CASSEALAGETQYF
clone_size: few; j_call: TRBJ2-7; v_call: TRBV7-9; cdr3_aa: CASSLERRLLSDEQYF
clone_size: .; j_call: TRBJ2-7; v_call: TRBV28; cdr3_aa: CASSLTGLTYEQYF
clone_size: .; j_call: TRBJ1-5; v_call: TRBV19; cdr3_aa: CASSMTDNQPQHF
clone_size: few; j_call: TRBJ1-1; v_call: TRBV6-1; cdr3_aa: CATDRGDTEAFF
clone_size: once; j_call: TRBJ2-7; v_call: TRBV6-1; cdr3_aa: CASTPRPGRSYEQYF
clone_size: once; j_call: TRBJ1-1; v_call: TRBV28; cdr3_aa: CASRMQQGTEAFF
clone_size: .; j_call: TRBJ1-2; v_call: TRBV27; cdr3_aa: CASSLRGDYGYTF
clone_size: .; j_call: TRBJ2-3; v_call: TRBV11-3; cdr3_aa: CASSLGLSSTDTQYF
clone_size: once; j_call: TRBJ2-7; v_call: TRBV5-1; cdr3_aa: CASSSGTGTYEQYF
clone_size: .; j_call: TRBJ2-7; v_call: TRBV7-2; cdr3_aa: CASSQNWVGGSSYEQYF
clone_size: .; j_call: TRBJ2-7; v_call: TRBV2; cdr3_aa: CASSEQGAGSGEQYF
clone_size: once; j_call: TRBJ1-1; v_call: TRBV10-3; cdr3_aa: CAISSYMNTEAFF
clone_size: .; j_call: TRBJ2-3; v_call: TRBV27; cdr3_aa: CASSFKSGYTDTQYF
clone_size: once; j_call: TRBJ1-2; v_call: TRBV5-4; cdr3_aa: CASSLGQGLNYGYTF
clone_size: .; j_call: TRBJ2-6; v_call: TRBV18; cdr3_aa: CASSPSSGSGANVLTF
clone_size: few; j_call: TRBJ1-2; v_call: TRBV18; cdr3_aa: CASSPGTDPNYGYTF
clone_size: .; j_call: TRBJ2-7; v_call: TRBV27; cdr3_aa: CASSLSPRRGGRDRADEQYF
clone_size: .; j_call: TRBJ2-7; v_call: TRBV27; cdr3_aa: CASSARDISYEQYF
clone_size: .; j_call: TRBJ1-5; v_call: TRBV12-5; cdr3_aa: CASGTLYGRGRGVMSNQPQHF
clone_size: .; j_call: TRBJ2-7; v_call: TRBV5-1; cdr3_aa: CASSLGLRLDFYEQYF
clone_size: .; j_call: TRBJ1-4; v_call: TRBV7-9; cdr3_aa: CASSLGSTHVNEKLFF
clone_size: .; j_call: TRBJ1-3; v_call: TRBV5-1; cdr3_aa: CASSSDLLSGNTIYF
clone_size: few; j_call: TRBJ2-2; v_call: TRBV5-1; cdr3_aa: CASSLGTRSAGELFF
clone_size: .; j_call: TRBJ2-1; v_call: TRBV6-5; cdr3_aa: CASSSTPYGEQFF
clone_size: few; j_call: TRBJ2-5; v_call: TRBV11-2; cdr3_aa: CASRITGGETQYF
clone_size: .; j_call: TRBJ2-7; v_call: TRBV5-4; cdr3_aa: CASSLGPVNEQYF